This TCR beta chain stems from a study of T-cell reconstitution after alpha-beta-depleted transplantation in children. Library preparation (for TCRbeta) was performed with unique molecular identifiers. TCRdb ran MiXCR on the PCR reads and lists one entry per CDR3 protein. The data show around 450,000 distinct CDR3 sequences, with roughly 44% seen just once and around a quarter held by the top ten. This clonotype showed up many times. This specimen consisted of PBMCs, obtained before TCRalphabeta/CD19-depleted stem cell transplant. The sequence was obtained from a girl between 2 and 10 years old with aplastic anemia, due to receive a stem cell transplant.

As DNA, the CDR3 is TGCAGTGCCCTGAAGCTAAGGACTAGCGGAAGCACAGATACGCAGTATTTT. Translation gives CSALKLRTSGSTDTQYF. The chain links TRBV20-1 to TRBJ2-3; TRBD2 matches at 10 bases. In germline, CDR1 is DFQATT, CDR2 SNEGSKA (reference sequence). V trimming: 6 bases; J trimming: 0 bases; junction bases outside the gene matches: 12. CDR3 length: 17 amino acids.